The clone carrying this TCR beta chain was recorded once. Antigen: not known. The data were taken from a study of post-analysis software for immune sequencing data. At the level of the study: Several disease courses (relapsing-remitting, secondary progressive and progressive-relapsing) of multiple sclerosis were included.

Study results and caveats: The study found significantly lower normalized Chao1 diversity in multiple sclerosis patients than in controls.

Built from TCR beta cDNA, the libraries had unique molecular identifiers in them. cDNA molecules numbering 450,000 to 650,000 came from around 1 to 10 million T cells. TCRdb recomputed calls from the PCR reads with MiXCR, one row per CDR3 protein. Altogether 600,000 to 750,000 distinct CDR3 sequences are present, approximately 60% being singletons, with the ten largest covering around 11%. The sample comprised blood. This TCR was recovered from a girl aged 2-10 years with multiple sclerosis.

The CDR3 region has the DNA TGTGCCACCAGCAGAGTGCTAGCGGGAGAAGTGGCGCAGTATTTT. Translated: CATSRVLAGEVAQYF. This sequence joins TRBV15 and TRBJ2-3, with 10 nucleotides matching TRBD2. Germline-derived CDR1 and CDR2 are LNHNV and YYDKDF (reference sequence). The CDR3 has 15 amino acids. The V and J ends lost 1 base and 10 bases, in that order; junction bases with no gene match: 8.